Listed below are T cell receptor beta chains from one sample, sequenced in a study of blood T cell repertoires in COVID-19. TCRdb's copy holds only in-frame clones and misses some; the assay was immunoSEQ multiplex PCR. The table lists 150,000 to 180,000 clones, around four fifths of them singletons. Specimen: peripheral blood. The receptors were gathered from a woman over 75 with acute or convalescent COVID-19. Both conserved end residues are part of each CDR3. The D gene is left open where the match is weak. For some rows the clone size is stated as once, few or many, or as a class when expanded; others skip it.

d_call j_call v_call clone_size cdr3_aa cdr3_nt
TRBD1 TRBJ1-1 TRBV29-1 . CSVFGQGNTEAFF TGCAGCGTGTTTGGACAGGGGAACACTGAAGCTTTCTTT
TRBD2 TRBJ2-6 TRBV4-1 . CASSQEGLAVSGANVLTF TGCGCCAGCAGCCAAGAAGGACTAGCGGTCTCTGGGGCCAACGTCCTGACTTTC
. TRBJ1-5 TRBV18 once CASSPSLSEPQHF TGTGCCAGCTCACCTTCCTTGTCGGAGCCCCAGCATTTT
. TRBJ2-2 TRBV11-3 . CASSFGLANTGELFF TGTGCCAGCAGCTTTGGTCTAGCTAACACCGGGGAGCTGTTTTTT
. TRBJ2-5 TRBV5-1 . CASSLAGTLKETQYF TGCGCCAGCAGCTTGGCCGGGACACTGAAAGAGACCCAGTACTTC
. TRBJ2-3 TRBV15 . CATSRLPQASRDTQYF TGTGCCACCAGCAGACTCCCACAGGCGTCGAGAGATACGCAGTATTTT
TRBD1 TRBJ1-1 TRBV11-3 . CASSSQGDTEAFF TGTGCCAGCAGCTCCCAGGGGGACACTGAAGCTTTCTTT
. TRBJ2-7 TRBV15 few CATSRDQGNPYEQYF TGTGCCACCAGCAGAGACCAGGGTAATCCCTACGAGCAGTACTTC
. TRBJ1-2 TRBV19 few CASSTGGSYGYTF TGTGCCAGTTCTACCGGGGGATCCTATGGCTACACCTTC
. TRBJ1-2 TRBV5-8 . CASSLGRLDGYTF TGTGCCAGCAGCTTGGGCCGGTTGGATGGCTACACCTTC
TRBD1 TRBJ1-1 TRBV20-1 once CSASRDRELNTEAFF TGCAGTGCTAGTAGGGACAGAGAATTGAACACTGAAGCTTTCTTT
TRBD1 TRBJ1-2 TRBV2 few CASTGQGAGGYTF TGTGCCAGTACGGGACAGGGTGCTGGCGGCTACACCTTC
TRBD2 TRBJ2-5 TRBV2 once CASSGSGLAGLVTQYF TGTGCCAGCAGTGGAAGCGGACTAGCGGGATTGGTGACCCAGTACTTC
TRBD2 TRBJ2-7 TRBV5-1 . CASSLGGGSSYEQYF TGCGCCAGCAGCTTGGGGGGCGGGAGCTCCTACGAGCAGTACTTC
TRBD1 TRBJ1-3 TRBV30 . CATSGQRVVGNTIYF TGTGCCACATCGGGACAGAGGGTAGTAGGAAACACCATATATTTT
TRBD2 TRBJ2-7 TRBV10-1 few CASSESRASGSRNEQYF TGCGCCAGCAGTGAGTCGCGGGCTAGCGGGAGCAGGAACGAGCAGTACTTC
TRBD2 TRBJ2-3 TRBV3-1/TRBV3-2 . CASSHWSSGSRMIGDTQYF TGTGCCAGCAGCCATTGGTCTAGCGGGAGTCGAATGATCGGAGATACGCAGTATTTT